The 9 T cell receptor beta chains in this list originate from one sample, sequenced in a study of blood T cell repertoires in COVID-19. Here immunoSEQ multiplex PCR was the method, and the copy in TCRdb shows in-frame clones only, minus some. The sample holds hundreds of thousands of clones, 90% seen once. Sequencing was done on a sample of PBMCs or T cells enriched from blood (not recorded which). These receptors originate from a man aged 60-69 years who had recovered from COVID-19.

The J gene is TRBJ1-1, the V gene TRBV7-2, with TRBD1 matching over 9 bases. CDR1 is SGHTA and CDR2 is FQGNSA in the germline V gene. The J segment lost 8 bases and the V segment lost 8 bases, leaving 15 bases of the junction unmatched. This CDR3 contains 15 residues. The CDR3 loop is CASGRSGQGAGEAFF. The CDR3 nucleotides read TGTGCCAGCGGACGATCGGGACAGGGCGCCGGGGAAGCTTTCTTT.

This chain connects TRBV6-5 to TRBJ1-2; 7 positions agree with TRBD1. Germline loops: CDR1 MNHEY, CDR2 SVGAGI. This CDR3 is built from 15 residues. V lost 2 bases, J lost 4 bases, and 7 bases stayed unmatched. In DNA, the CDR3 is TGTGCCAGCAGTTACGCGACAGGGATGAGCTATGGCTACACCTTC. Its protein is CASSYATGMSYGYTF.

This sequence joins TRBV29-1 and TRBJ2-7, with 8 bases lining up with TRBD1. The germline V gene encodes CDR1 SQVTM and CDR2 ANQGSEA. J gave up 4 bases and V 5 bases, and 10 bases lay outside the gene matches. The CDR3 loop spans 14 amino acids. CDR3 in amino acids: CSVTTLGQGYEQYF. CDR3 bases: TGCAGCGTTACCACCCTTGGACAGGGATACGAGCAGTACTTC.

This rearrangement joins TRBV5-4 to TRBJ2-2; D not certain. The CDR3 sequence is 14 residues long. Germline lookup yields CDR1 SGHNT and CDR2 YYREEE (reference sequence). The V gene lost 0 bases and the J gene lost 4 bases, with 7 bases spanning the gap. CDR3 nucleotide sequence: TGTGCCAGCAGCTTGGCGCGCGGCACCGGGGAGCTGTTTTTT. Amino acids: CASSLARGTGELFF.

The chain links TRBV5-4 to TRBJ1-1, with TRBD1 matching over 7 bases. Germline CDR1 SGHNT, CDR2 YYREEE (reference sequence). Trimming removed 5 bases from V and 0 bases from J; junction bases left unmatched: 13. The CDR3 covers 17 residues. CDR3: CASRPGQPFFMNTEAFF. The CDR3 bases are TGTGCCAGCAGGCCGGGACAGCCGTTTTTTATGAACACTGAAGCTTTCTTT.

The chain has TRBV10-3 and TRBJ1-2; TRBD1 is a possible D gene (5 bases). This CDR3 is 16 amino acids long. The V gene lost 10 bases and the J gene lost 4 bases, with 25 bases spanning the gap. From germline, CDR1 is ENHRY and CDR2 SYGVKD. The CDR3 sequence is CASHKEGTRRGYGYTF. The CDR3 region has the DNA TGTGCCAGCCACAAAGAAGGGACTCGAAGGGGCTATGGCTACACCTTC.

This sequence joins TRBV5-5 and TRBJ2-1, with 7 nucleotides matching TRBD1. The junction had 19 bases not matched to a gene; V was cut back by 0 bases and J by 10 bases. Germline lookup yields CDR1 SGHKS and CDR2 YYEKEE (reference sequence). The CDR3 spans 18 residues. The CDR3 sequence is CASSLVGLQGRRGWEQFF. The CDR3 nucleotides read TGTGCCAGCAGCTTGGTGGGCCTACAGGGGCGCAGGGGCTGGGAGCAGTTCTTC.

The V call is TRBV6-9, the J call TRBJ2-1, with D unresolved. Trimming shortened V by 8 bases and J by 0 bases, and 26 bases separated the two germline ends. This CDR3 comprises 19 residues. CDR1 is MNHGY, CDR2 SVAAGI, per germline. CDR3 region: CASATRGGRSWSSYNEQFF. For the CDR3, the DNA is TGTGCCAGCGCCACCCGCGGCGGTAGATCCTGGAGCTCCTACAATGAGCAGTTCTTC.

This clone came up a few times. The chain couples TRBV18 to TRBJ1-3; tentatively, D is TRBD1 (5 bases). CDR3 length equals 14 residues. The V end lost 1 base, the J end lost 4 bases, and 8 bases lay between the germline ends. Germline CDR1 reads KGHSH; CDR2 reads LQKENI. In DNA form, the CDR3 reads TGTGCCAGCTCACCACAGGGGCGAGGAAACACCATATATTTT. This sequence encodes CASSPQGRGNTIYF.